The rows below give T cell receptor beta chains drawn from one sample of a study of cytomegalovirus exposure and HLA in healthy donors. Produced via immunoSEQ multiplex PCR; TCRdb's table is partial and in-frame only. The sample lists around 180,000 clones; 65% to 75% were seen once. The sample consisted of PBMCs. The receptor source for this set is a girl between 10 and 17 years old in good health and CMV-seronegative. Each CDR3 is given with its conserved first and last residue. The D gene is left open where the match is weak.

J | D | V | CDR3
TRBJ2-1 | NA | TRBV14 | CASSPQEQFF
TRBJ2-1 | NA | TRBV29-1 | CSGGGGITYNEQFF
TRBJ1-4 | NA | TRBV9 | CASSTRGGWEKLFF
TRBJ1-3 | NA | TRBV19 | CASSRTGGENTIYF
TRBJ1-5 | TRBD1 | TRBV27 | CASSLSGTANQPQHF
TRBJ1-1 | NA | TRBV6-5 | CASSSNRHMNTEAFF
TRBJ2-3 | TRBD1 | TRBV6-1 | CASSPGQPRTDTQYF
TRBJ2-2 | TRBD2 | TRBV7-7 | CASSERPGGNTGELFF
TRBJ1-6 | NA | TRBV10-3 | CAISGEAGHSPLHF
TRBJ1-5 | TRBD1 | TRBV30 | CAWDAGDRSQPQHF
TRBJ2-1 | TRBD2 | TRBV5-4 | CASSLAGRGVHNEQFF
TRBJ2-7 | NA | TRBV6-1 | CASSGPGLTPYEQYF
TRBJ2-3 | TRBD1 | TRBV9 | CASSVGVRDRVDSTQYF
TRBJ1-1 | NA | TRBV19 | CASSFLRVTEAFF
TRBJ2-5 | NA | TRBV13 | CASSLGDRGETQYF
TRBJ2-3 | TRBD2 | TRBV5-4 | CASTLAGVTDTQYF
TRBJ1-3 | NA | TRBV7-9 | CASSTNLSGNTIYF